Listed below are T cell receptor beta chains from one sample, sequenced in a study of identical twins. TCRdb recomputed calls from the 5' RACE reads with MiXCR, one row per CDR3 protein. This table has 200,000 to 250,000 distinct CDR3 sequences, roughly 7.5% appearing once. This sample also appeared in a second study, on yellow fever vaccine responses in identical twins.

The material sequenced was memory (CD45RO+) T cells sorted from blood. The receptors derive from a woman aged 18 to 35 in good health. Each CDR3 is given with its conserved first and last residue. The D gene is left open where the match is weak. Clone size appears in some rows only: once, few, many, or a class for an expanded clone.

TRBD2	NA	TRBV7-2	TRBJ2-7	TGTGCCAGCAGCTTAGAGGCCAGCGGGGGGGGCTACGAGCAGTACTTC	CASSLEASGGGYEQYF
NA	many	TRBV29-1	TRBJ2-7	TGCAGCGTTGCGGCCGGGCTCTCCTACGAGCAGTACTTC	CSVAAGLSYEQYF
TRBD2	NA	TRBV3-1	TRBJ2-2	TGTGCCAGCAGCGTAAGAGGCGGGGGGGACACCGGGGAGCTGTTTTTT	CASSVRGGGDTGELFF
TRBD2	many	TRBV6-2/TRBV6-3	TRBJ2-1	TGTGCCAGCAGTTACTGGGGACTAGCCGATGAGCAGTTCTTC	CASSYWGLADEQFF
NA	many	TRBV6-1	TRBJ2-5	TGTGCCAGCAAAGTCACCGCTGGGGAAGAGACCCAGTACTTC	CASKVTAGEETQYF
NA	few	TRBV9	TRBJ2-1	TGTGCCAGCAGCGTAGGTAGTGAGCAGTTCTTC	CASSVGSEQFF
NA	NA	TRBV5-6	TRBJ2-3	TGTGCCAGCAGCTTGTTCCAGGGCACAGATACGCAGTATTTT	CASSLFQGTDTQYF
NA	NA	TRBV5-1	TRBJ1-6	TGCGCCAGCAGAGGGACGACAGGATTTAATTCACCCCTCCACTTT	CASRGTTGFNSPLHF
NA	few	TRBV6-5	TRBJ1-3	TGTGCCAGCAGTTTAGGTACAGTCTCCTCTGGAAACACCATATATTTT	CASSLGTVSSGNTIYF
NA	many	TRBV3-1	TRBJ2-7	TGTGCCAGCAGCCACAGGGGTTCCTACGAGCAGTACTTC	CASSHRGSYEQYF
NA	NA	TRBV4-3	TRBJ1-3	TGCGCCAGCAGCCAAGGTCGGGACCCTGGAAACACCATATATTTT	CASSQGRDPGNTIYF
TRBD2	many	TRBV6-4	TRBJ2-2	TGTGCCAGCACTTTAACGGGAGGAAACACCGGGGAGCTGTTTTTT	CASTLTGGNTGELFF
TRBD2	few	TRBV20-1	TRBJ2-1	TGCAGTGCCGGGACTAGCGGGACCAGAAACTCCTACAATGAGCAGTTCTTC	CSAGTSGTRNSYNEQFF
NA	few	TRBV25-1	TRBJ2-4	TGTGCCAGCAGTGACGCCGGGACGGTTGAGTACTTC	CASSDAGTVEYF
TRBD1	once	TRBV9	TRBJ2-5	TGTCCCAGCAGCGTAGAGGGGACAGGGGGGAGAGAGACCCAGTACTTC	CPSSVEGTGGRETQYF
NA	many	TRBV5-1	TRBJ1-2	TGCGCCAGCGCCTCAGGGAGATCCGATGGCTACACCTTC	CASASGRSDGYTF
TRBD2	many	TRBV28	TRBJ2-3	TGTGCCAGCACCCCCACGGGGCGGGGGAAGACAGATACGCAGTATTTT	CASTPTGRGKTDTQYF
TRBD1	many	TRBV12-3/TRBV12-4	TRBJ2-6	TGTGCCAGCAGTCACAGACAGGGCGCTGGGGCCAACGTCCTGACTTTC	CASSHRQGAGANVLTF
NA	many	TRBV24-1	TRBJ1-2	TGTGCCACCAGTGATAAGAACTATGGCTACACCTTC	CATSDKNYGYTF
TRBD1	many	TRBV15	TRBJ2-1	TGTGCCACCAGCAGGGACAGGGCGAACTACAATGAGCAGTTCTTC	CATSRDRANYNEQFF
NA	NA	TRBV18	TRBJ2-2	TGTGCCAGCTCACCATCACAGCTAACTACCGGGGAGCTGTTTTTT	CASSPSQLTTGELFF
NA	many	TRBV4-2	TRBJ2-2	TGTGCCAGCAGCCAAGAGGCCACAACAAGCAACGGGGAGCTGTTTTTT	CASSQEATTSNGELFF
NA	many	TRBV10-2	TRBJ2-3	TGCGCCAGCAGTGGAGGGCGTAAGGCAGATACGCAGTATTTT	CASSGGRKADTQYF
NA	NA	TRBV7-2	TRBJ2-4	TGTGCCAGCAGCTTAAGTGCGGGGCTGGACTTC	CASSLSAGLDF
TRBD2	few	TRBV6-1	TRBJ2-5	TGTGCCAGCAGCCCAAGTGGGGCGGGGGGCAAAGAGACCCAGTACTTC	CASSPSGAGGKETQYF
TRBD2	NA	TRBV27	TRBJ2-7	TGTGCCAGTAACCGCGTCCTTAGCGGGAGTCCCTACGAGCAGTACTTC	CASNRVLSGSPYEQYF